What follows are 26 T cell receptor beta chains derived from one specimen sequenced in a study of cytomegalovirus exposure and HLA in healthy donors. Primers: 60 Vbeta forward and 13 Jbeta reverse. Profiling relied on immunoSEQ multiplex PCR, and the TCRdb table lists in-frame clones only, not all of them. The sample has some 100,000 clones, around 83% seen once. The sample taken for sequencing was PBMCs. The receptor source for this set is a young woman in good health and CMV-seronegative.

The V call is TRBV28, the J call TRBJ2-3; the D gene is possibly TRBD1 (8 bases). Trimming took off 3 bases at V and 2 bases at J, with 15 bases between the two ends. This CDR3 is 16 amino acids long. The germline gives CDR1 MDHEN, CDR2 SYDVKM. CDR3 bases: TGTGCCAGCAGTTTTCAGACAGGGGACTACACAGATACGCAGTATTTT. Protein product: CASSFQTGDYTDTQYF.

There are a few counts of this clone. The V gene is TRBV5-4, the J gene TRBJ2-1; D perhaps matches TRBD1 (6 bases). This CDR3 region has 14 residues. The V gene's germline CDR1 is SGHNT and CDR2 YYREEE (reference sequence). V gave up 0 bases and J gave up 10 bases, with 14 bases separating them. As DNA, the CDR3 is TGTGCCAGCAGCTTGGATTTGGGACAAGAGGAGCAGTTCTTC. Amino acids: CASSLDLGQEEQFF.

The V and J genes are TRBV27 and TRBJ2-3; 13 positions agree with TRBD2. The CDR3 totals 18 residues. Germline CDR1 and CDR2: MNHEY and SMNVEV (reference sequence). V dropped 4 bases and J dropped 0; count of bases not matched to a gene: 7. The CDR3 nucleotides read TGTGCCAGCAGTTACACGGGACTAGCGGGGCAAAGCACAGATACGCAGTATTTT. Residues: CASSYTGLAGQSTDTQYF.

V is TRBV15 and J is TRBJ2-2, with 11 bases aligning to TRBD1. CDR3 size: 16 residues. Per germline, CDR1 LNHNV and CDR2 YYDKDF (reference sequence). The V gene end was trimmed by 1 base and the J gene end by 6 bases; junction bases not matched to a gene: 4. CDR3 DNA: TGTGCCACCAGCAGAGGCGGGACAGGGGGTGCCGGGGAGCTGTTTTTT. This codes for CATSRGGTGGAGELFF. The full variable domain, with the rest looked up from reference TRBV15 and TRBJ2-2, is DAMVIQNPRYQVTQFGKPVTLSCSQTLNHNVMYWYQQKSSQAPKLLFHYYDKDFNNEADTPDNFQSRRPNTSFCFLDIRSPGLGDTAMYLCATSRGGTGGAGELFFGEGSRLTVL.

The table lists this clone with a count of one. CDR3 protein: CASSLYDRANTGELFF. The CDR3 DNA reads TGTGCCAGCAGCTTGTATGACAGGGCTAACACCGGGGAGCTGTTTTTT. This chain uses TRBV5-6 with TRBJ2-2, with 7 bases identical to TRBD1. This CDR3 is built from 16 residues. CDR1 and CDR2 from the germline V gene are SGHDT and YYEEEE. J lost 2 bases, V lost 1 base, and 5 bases had no gene match.

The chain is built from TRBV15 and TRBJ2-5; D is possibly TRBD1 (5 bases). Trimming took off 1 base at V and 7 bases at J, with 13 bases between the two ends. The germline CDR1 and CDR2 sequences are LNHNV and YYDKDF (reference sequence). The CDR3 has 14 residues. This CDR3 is CATSRGGDAGTQYF. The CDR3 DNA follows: TGTGCCACCAGCAGAGGGGGCGACGCAGGGACCCAGTACTTC. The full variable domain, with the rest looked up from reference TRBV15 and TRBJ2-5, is DAMVIQNPRYQVTQFGKPVTLSCSQTLNHNVMYWYQQKSSQAPKLLFHYYDKDFNNEADTPDNFQSRRPNTSFCFLDIRSPGLGDTAMYLCATSRGGDAGTQYFGPGTRLLVL.

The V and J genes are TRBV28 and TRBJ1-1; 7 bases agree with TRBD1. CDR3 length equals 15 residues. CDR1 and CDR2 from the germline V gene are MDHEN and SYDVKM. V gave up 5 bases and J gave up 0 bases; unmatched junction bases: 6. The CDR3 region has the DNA TGTGCCAGCAGTCTTAGACAGGGCTTGAACACTGAAGCTTTCTTT. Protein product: CASSLRQGLNTEAFF. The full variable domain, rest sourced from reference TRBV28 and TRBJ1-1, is DVKVTQSSRYLVKRTGEKVFLECVQDMDHENMFWYRQDPGLGLRLIYFSYDVKMKEKGDIPEGYSVSREKKERFSLILESASTNQTSMYLCASSLRQGLNTEAFFGQGTRLTVV.

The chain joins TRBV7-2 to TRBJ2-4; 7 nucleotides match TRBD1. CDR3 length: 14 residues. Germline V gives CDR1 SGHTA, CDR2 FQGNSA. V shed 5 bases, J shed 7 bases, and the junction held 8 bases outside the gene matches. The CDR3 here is CASSQQGIGNIQYF. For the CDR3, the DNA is TGTGCCAGCAGCCAACAGGGGATAGGGAACATTCAGTACTTC.

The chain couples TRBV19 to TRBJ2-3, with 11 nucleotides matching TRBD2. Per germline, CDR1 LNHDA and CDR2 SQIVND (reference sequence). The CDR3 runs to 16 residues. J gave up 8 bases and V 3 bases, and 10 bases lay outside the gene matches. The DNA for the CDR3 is TGTGCCAGTAGTATCCGGACTAGCGGGCGGGTGGCTACGCAGTATTTT. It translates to CASSIRTSGRVATQYF.

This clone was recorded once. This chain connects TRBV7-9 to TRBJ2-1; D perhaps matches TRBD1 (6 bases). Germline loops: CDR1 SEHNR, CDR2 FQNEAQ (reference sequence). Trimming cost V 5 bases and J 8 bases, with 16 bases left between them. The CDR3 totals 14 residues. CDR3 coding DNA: TGTGCCAGCAGCCTGTACAGGGACGGATATGAGCAGTTCTTC. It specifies CASSLYRDGYEQFF.

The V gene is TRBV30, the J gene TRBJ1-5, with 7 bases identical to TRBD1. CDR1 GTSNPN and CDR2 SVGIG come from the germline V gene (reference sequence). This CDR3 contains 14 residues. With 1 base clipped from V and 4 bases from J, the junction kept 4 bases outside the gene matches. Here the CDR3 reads CAWSGGQPNQPQHF. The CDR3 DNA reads TGTGCCTGGAGTGGGGGACAGCCTAATCAGCCCCAGCATTTT. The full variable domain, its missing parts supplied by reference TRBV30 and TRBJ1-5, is SQTIHQWPATLVQPVGSPLSLECTVEGTSNPNLYWYRQAAGRGLQLLFYSVGIGQISSEVPQNLSASRPQDRQFILSSKKLLLSDSGFYLCAWSGGQPNQPQHFGDGTRLSIL.

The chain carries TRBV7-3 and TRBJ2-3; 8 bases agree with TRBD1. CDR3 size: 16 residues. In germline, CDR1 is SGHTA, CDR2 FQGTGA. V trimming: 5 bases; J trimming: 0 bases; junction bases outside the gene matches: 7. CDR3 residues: CASSTGTGPSTDTQYF. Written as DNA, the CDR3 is TGTGCCAGCAGCACCGGGACAGGACCTAGCACAGATACGCAGTATTTT.

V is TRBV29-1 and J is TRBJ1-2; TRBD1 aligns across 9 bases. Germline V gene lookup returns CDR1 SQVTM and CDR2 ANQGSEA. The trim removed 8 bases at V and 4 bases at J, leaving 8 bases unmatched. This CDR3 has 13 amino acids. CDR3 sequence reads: CSIGTGLGYGYTF. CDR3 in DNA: TGCAGCATAGGGACAGGGCTCGGCTATGGCTACACCTTC.

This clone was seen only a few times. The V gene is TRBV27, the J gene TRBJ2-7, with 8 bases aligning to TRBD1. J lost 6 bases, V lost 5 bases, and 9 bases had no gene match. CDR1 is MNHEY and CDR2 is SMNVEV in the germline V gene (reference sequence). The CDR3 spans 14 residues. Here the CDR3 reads CASSLSRTGPEQYF. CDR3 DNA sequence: TGTGCCAGCAGTCTCAGCCGGACAGGGCCCGAGCAGTACTTC.

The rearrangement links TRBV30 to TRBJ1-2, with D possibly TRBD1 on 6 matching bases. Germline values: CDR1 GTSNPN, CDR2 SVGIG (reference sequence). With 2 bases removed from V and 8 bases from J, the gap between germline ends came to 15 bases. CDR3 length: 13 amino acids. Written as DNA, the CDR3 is TGTGCCTGGAGTCTAAGACAGGAGAGCGGCTACACCTTC. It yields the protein CAWSLRQESGYTF.

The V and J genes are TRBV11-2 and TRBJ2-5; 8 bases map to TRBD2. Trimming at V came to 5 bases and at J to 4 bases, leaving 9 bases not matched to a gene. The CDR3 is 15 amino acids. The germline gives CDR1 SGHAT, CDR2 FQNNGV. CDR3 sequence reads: CASSTGTRDGETQYF. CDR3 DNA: TGTGCCAGCAGCACCGGGACTAGGGACGGAGAGACCCAGTACTTC.

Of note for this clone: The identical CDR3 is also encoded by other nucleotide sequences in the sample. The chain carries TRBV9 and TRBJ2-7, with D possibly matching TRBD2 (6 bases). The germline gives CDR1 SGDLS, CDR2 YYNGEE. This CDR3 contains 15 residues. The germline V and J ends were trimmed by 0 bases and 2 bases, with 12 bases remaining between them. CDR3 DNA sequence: TGTGCCAGCAGCGTAGGGGCGGGGCTGGCCTACGAGCAGTACTTC. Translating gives CASSVGAGLAYEQYF.

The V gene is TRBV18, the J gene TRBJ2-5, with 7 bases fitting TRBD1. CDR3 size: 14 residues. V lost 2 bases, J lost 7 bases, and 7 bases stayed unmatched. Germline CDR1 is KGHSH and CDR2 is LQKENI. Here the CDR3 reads CASSPGTAEGTQYF. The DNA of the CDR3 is TGTGCCAGCTCACCAGGGACAGCCGAGGGGACCCAGTACTTC.

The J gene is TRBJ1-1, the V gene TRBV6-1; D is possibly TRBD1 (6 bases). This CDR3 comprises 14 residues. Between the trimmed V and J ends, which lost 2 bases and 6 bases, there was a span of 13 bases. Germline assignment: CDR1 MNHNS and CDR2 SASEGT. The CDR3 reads CASSEWGQVSEAFF. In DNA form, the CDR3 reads TGTGCCAGCAGTGAATGGGGACAAGTTTCTGAAGCTTTCTTT.

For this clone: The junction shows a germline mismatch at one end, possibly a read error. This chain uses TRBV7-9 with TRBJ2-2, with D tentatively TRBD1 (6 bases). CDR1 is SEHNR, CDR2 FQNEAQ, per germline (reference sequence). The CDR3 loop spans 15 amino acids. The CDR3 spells CSSSLRQGSTGELFF. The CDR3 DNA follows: TGTTCCAGCAGCTTACGGCAGGGGAGCACCGGGGAGCTGTTTTTT.

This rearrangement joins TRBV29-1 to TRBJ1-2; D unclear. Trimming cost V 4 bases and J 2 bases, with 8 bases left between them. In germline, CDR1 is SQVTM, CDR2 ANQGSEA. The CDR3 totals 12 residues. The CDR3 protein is CSVVGENYGYTF. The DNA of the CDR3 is TGCAGCGTTGTGGGCGAAAACTATGGCTACACCTTC.

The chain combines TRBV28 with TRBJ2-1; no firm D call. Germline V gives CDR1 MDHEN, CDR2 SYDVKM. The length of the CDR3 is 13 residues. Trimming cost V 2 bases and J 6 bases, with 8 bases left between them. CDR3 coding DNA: TGTGCCAGCAGTTTACTAGTTTCCAATGAGCAGTTCTTC. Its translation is CASSLLVSNEQFF.

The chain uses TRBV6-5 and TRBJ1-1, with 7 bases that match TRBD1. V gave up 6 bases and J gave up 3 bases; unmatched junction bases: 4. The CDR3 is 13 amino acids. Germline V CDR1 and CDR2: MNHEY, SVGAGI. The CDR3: CASSLDRDTEAFF. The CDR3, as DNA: TGTGCCAGCAGCCTCGACAGGGACACTGAAGCTTTCTTT.

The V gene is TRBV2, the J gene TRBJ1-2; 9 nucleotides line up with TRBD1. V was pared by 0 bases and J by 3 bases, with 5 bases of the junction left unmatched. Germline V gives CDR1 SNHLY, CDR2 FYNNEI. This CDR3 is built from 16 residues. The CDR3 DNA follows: TGTGCCAGCAGTGAAGCGTCCGGGACAGGGTACTATGGCTACACCTTC. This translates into CASSEASGTGYYGYTF. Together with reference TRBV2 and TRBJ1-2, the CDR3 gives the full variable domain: EPEVTQTPSHQVTQMGQEVILRCVPISNHLYFYWYRQILGQKVEFLVSFYNNEISEKSEIFDDQFSVERPDGSNFTLKIRSTKLEDSAMYFCASSEASGTGYYGYTFGSGTRLTVV.

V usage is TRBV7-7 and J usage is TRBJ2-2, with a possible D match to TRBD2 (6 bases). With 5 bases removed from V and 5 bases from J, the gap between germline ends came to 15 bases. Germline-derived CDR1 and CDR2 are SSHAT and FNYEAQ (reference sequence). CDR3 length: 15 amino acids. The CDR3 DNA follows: TGTGCCAGCAGCCTGAATTTCGGAGGGACCGGGGAGCTGTTTTTT. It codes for CASSLNFGGTGELFF.

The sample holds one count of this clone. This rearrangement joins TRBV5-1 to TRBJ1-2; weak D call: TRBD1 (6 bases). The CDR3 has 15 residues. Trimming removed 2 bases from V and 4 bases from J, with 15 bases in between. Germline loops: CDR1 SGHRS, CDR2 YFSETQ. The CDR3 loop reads CASSLRGGGVYGYTF. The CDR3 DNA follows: TGCGCCAGCAGCTTAAGAGGAGGGGGGGTCTATGGCTACACCTTC.